This TCR beta chain comes out of a study of T cell responses to AZD1222 COVID-19 vaccine. Here immunoSEQ multiplex PCR was the method, and the copy in TCRdb shows in-frame clones only, minus some. The table has around 150,000 clones, approximately 90% seen once. Broader study findings: Spike-specific TCRs gained breadth and depth after people received two AZD1222 doses. At 160-218 and 743-854, vaccine-associated CD4 TCRs were dominant, and they spanned spike. Targeting of unmutated variant regions was reportedly seen in nearly half of spike-specific TCRs. Clonal diversity may have been underestimated in mostly white British donors.

Germline values: CDR1 MNHEY, CDR2 SVGEGT. The CDR3 has 15 amino acids. V was shortened by 0 bases and J by 2 bases, with 10 bases between the two germline ends. For this clone: Antigen: not known.

Sequencing used peripheral blood, obtained on day 0 of MenACWY control vaccination. The chain has TRBV6-2 or TRBV6-3 and TRBJ1-1; D is unresolved. This receptor was identified in an adult in good health. The CDR3 reads CASSYSRRHNTEAFF. CDR3 in DNA: TGTGCCAGCAGTTACTCGAGGCGGCATAACACTGAAGCTTTCTTT.